What follows are 4 T cell receptor beta chains derived from one specimen sequenced in a study of OX40 agonist ivuxolimab in advanced cancers. TCRdb keeps only in-frame clones here, not all; method: immunoSEQ multiplex PCR. Found here are tens of thousands of clones, roughly 84% of them singletons; the top ten hold 4.6%. The source was CD4+ or CD8+ T cells sorted from blood, collected in a trial of the OX40 agonist ivuxolimab. These receptors were collected from an adult with an advanced solid tumor such as melanoma, head and neck, liver or kidney cancer.

The V call is TRBV27, the J call TRBJ1-3; 8 nucleotides line up with TRBD1. The CDR3 is made up of 14 amino acids. V trimming: 4 bases; J trimming: 4 bases; junction bases outside the gene matches: 3. Germline assignment: CDR1 MNHEY and CDR2 SMNVEV (reference sequence). The CDR3 protein is CASSSRGLGNTIYF. The DNA of the CDR3 is TGTGCCAGCAGTTCCAGGGGGCTGGGAAACACCATATATTTT.

A remark on this clone: One end of the junction varies from germline; a read error may be responsible. The V and J genes are TRBV7-9 and TRBJ1-1, with 7 bases fitting TRBD1. This CDR3 is 16 amino acids long. Germline assignment: CDR1 SEHNR and CDR2 FQNEAQ (reference sequence). The CDR3 sequence: CASNLGPTGEGTEAFF. The CDR3 DNA reads TGTGCCAGCAACTTAGGGCCTACAGGGGAAGGGACTGAAGCTTTCTTT. The full variable domain, in which reference TRBV7-9 and TRBJ1-1 provide the parts outside the CDR3, is DTGVSQNPRHKITKRGQNVTFRCDPISEHNRLYWYRQTLGQGPEFLTYFQNEAQLEKSRLLSDRFSAERPKGSFSTLEIQRTEQGDSAMYLCASNLGPTGEGTEAFFGQGTRLTVV.

The rearrangement joins TRBV10-1 to TRBJ2-5, with 7 bases that match TRBD1. This CDR3 is built from 14 residues. Trimming removed 4 bases from V and 0 bases from J; junction bases left unmatched: 2. Per germline, CDR1 WNHNN and CDR2 SYGVQD (reference sequence). The CDR3 here is CASSAGQDQETQYF. The CDR3 DNA reads as TGCGCCAGCAGTGCCGGACAGGACCAAGAGACCCAGTACTTC.

This clone occurred a few times. The V gene is TRBV29-1, the J gene TRBJ2-5; TRBD2 matches at 12 bases. The CDR3 is made up of 13 amino acids. V shed 6 bases, J shed 5 bases, and the junction held 4 bases outside the gene matches. From germline, CDR1 is SQVTM and CDR2 ANQGSEA. The CDR3 reads CSVLAGGSETQYF. The DNA of the CDR3 is TGCAGCGTCCTAGCGGGGGGGTCGGAGACCCAGTACTTC.